This TCR beta chain was recovered during a study of cytomegalovirus exposure and HLA in healthy donors (dated by TCRdb to between 2016 and 2019). About the investigation overall: An earlier analysis of 587 of the donors reported under 300 Gb of sequence data and some 110 million unique TCR beta sequences obtained from roughly 170 million T cells. Donor age, sex, ethnicity and CMV serostatus were collected together with the repertoire data. The aim of the study was to test whether cataloging public T cell receptors could identify signatures of past pathogen exposure. Several DR-DQ haplotypes were handled as single units for association and clustering because linkage in the cohort was strong. In an earlier analysis of roughly 600 of the donors, high-throughput TCR beta sequencing was used to judge whether each TCR beta V gene segment behaved as functional or pseudogenic. The study combined high-throughput TCR immunosequencing, statistical association of individual TCRs with disease status, and machine learning to predict cytomegalovirus infection status. Typing coverage varied by locus: 629-630 donors for A, B, C, DRB1 and DQB1; more than 500 for DQA1; 600 to 610 for DPA1; 400 to 480 for DPB1. Both class I and class II loci were covered by HLA typing, at four-digit resolution. The T cell repertoires of several hundred subjects were profiled by immunosequencing and related to cytomegalovirus serostatus. Every discovery cohort repertoire had been produced on one sequencing platform. In addition to the first cohort of 666 subjects, a separate validation cohort of approximately 130 different subjects was used. Of the approximately 370 genotyped donors, 81% were placed in the genetic ancestry cluster associated with self-reported Caucasian donors. In a later genetic analysis, genome-wide SNP genotypes for about three fifths of the roughly 670 donors were used, and that subset was treated as a discovery cohort. Among some 410 genotyped donors of the cohort, an average of roughly 230,000 unique TCR beta nucleotide sequences was sequenced per donor, of which roughly 17% were non-productive. Rather than drawing on any new phenotypic data, the later analysis identified candidate immune exposures from TCR beta sequences and the way those sequences occurred across donors. Roughly 300 gigabases of sequencing data and around 88 million unique TCR sequences made up an early release that covered about 640 HLA-typed donors. A later analysis re-examined previously published TCR beta repertoires from about 700 donors and added high-resolution HLA genotyping to investigate patterns of TCR occurrence.

What the study reported, not specific to this receptor: In an earlier analysis of 587 of the donors, most TCR beta V segments appeared in productive rearrangements about 87% or about 30% of the time, broadly matching IMGT annotations. Linkage disequilibrium might explain the correlated functional status among segregating V segments, but an unknown experimental factor could not be ruled out. The only immune exposure information available for the cohort was CMV serostatus. Three of the identified cytomegalovirus-associated TCR beta chains were confirmed in vitro to be specific for cytomegalovirus antigens. When HLA alleles, especially DR and DQ, strongly co-occurred, attributing TCR associations to individual alleles was difficult. The authors suggested that the approach could potentially be generalized to other disease states and immunological phenotypes. A later analysis reported that several top co-occurrence clusters appeared linked to parvovirus B19, influenza, CMV and Epstein-Barr virus. V-gene and J-gene trimming of TCR beta chains was associated with a missense DCLRE1C variant in a later genetic analysis, and the association was replicated in an independent cohort. A later analysis associated 15,000 to 20,000 TCR beta sequences with specific HLA alleles at a false discovery rate of 0.05. A further reported finding was that TCR beta sequences accurately predicted the HLA-A and HLA-B alleles for most subjects in the first cohort. The classifier was reported to diagnose cytomegalovirus status with high specificity and sensitivity in both the original cohort and the validation cohort. The presence/absence analyses assumed that sequencing depth was roughly uniform across donors, and that assumption may not be true. Because HLA typing was unavailable for some donors at each locus, only the typed subset was used in association tests. The sequencing pipeline was judged likely to have produced a cluster of highly shared sequence variants as a technical artifact. The study listed 164 TCR beta chains as associated with cytomegalovirus. In a later analysis, the rate of TCR association differed among HLA loci, with DRB1 alleles having the most associated TCRs and HLA-C alleles having the fewest. Compared with the approximately 720-donor mean, donors in an Asian-associated ancestry cluster had fewer N-insertions in productive TCRs, according to a later genetic analysis. The 87-base-pair reads could not distinguish some IMGT-functional V segments, including TRBV6-2 and TRBV6-3, so those segments were excluded. Most TCR sequences were observed very rarely across donors, whereas some public TCRs were present in many individuals. In a later analysis, HLA-associated TCR beta chains showed more clonal expansion and lower generation probabilities than non-associated chains that were equally common. Because counts were too low, approximately 18 rarely observed V segments, including chromosome 9 orphons, were excluded from the earlier analysis of some 590 of the donors. In a later analysis, most CMV-associated TCR beta chains were found to appear HLA-restricted, with HLA associations seemingly driven largely by CMV exposure. This cohort had only TCR beta chains sequenced, and the lack of alpha or paired-chain data limited which features could be detected.

The receptor library was made with the immunoSEQ multiplex PCR assay. For the multiplex PCR, a mixture combining 60 forward primers for TCR Vbeta segments and 13 reverse primers for TCR Jbeta segments was used. The CDR3 region of rearranged TCR beta genes was amplified from genomic DNA with a multiplex PCR assay. The amplified TCR beta libraries were sequenced on the Illumina HiSeq System as 87-base-pair reads. The study's processing was this. In a later analysis, tens of millions of unique TCR beta chains were counted across the 500 to 850 repertoires, and some 10 million of these chains were shared by at least two donors. To remove PCR and sequencing errors, raw reads were error-corrected and collapsed into unique sequences using a nearest-neighbor algorithm that merged closely related sequences. To assign V, D and J gene segments, CDR3 sequences were aligned to IMGT reference sequences. For a sequence to be retained, a match of at least six nucleotides to both a V gene segment and a J gene segment was required. A rearrangement counted as productive if the CDR3 had no stop codons and remained in frame with V and J, and every other rearrangement counted as non-productive. Following IMGT convention, CDR3 was defined as the stretch from the second conserved V-encoded cysteine to the conserved J-encoded phenylalanine. Sequences without an unambiguous match to a single V gene segment were excluded from the earlier analysis of 500 to 700 of the donors. An earlier analysis of 500 to 600 of the donors classified V segments as functional when productive rearrangements were above 56.7% and as segregating when the standard deviation between donors was above 5%. A statistical classification framework was developed to diagnose cytomegalovirus status using the catalog of TCR beta chain sequences. In a later analysis, V and J genes were assigned by comparing TCR nucleotide sequences against IMGT/GENE-DB human TR gene sequences. Using the TCRdist pipeline, a later analysis assigned CDR3 sequences along with most-parsimonious VDJ recombination scenarios. In a later analysis, each TCR beta chain was defined by its CDR3 amino acid sequence together with its V-gene family, and reads without a unique V-gene family were excluded. A later analysis removed nearly 600 highly shared, low-generation-probability nucleotide sequences to deal with suspected cross-contamination and a sequencing artifact. In a later analysis, a clonal expansion index for each public chain was calculated from normalized within-repertoire ranks of inferred template counts. A later analysis computed generation probabilities with a VDJ recombination model fitted to out-of-frame rearrangements, and checked the results against IGoR. Hypergeometric tests were used in a later analysis to score TCR-TCR, TCR-HLA and TCR-CMV co-occurrence, with a repertoire-size bias correction applied to the TCR pairs. In a later analysis, false discovery rates were estimated by permuting HLA or CMV assignments 20 times. In a later analysis, co-occurring TCRs were grouped with DBSCAN, and TCRdist sequence similarity was added when clustering was performed within HLA-allele-positive subsets. Co-occurrence clustering excluded repertoires with fewer than 30,000 or more than 120,000 public chains, plus five with anomalous nucleotide sharing. TCRdb re-hosts the immuneACCESS table, in-frame sequences only. Its copies lack some clones; in the studies checked, an unresolved V gene accounts for under half of them, and the cause for the rest is not known. The D gene and trimming were derived from the DNA, and the V and J assignments and clone size from that table. The sample's records list about 190,000 clones. The top ten hold approximately 6.4% of the sample.

From the cysteine up to the phenylalanine, the CDR3 has a length of 15 residues. Left in the record is the CDR3 DNA by itself, 45 bases read in frame from the first base. Trimmed from V: 7 bases; trimmed from J: 6 bases; junction bases lacking a gene match: 14. The CDR1 and CDR2 encoded by the germline V gene are SGHRS and YFSETQ. Comment on this clone: No antigen is known for it.

The cohort was made up of roughly 670 healthy bone marrow donors. Cohort members were all nominally healthy when sampled, although unrecorded immune exposures were likely present. The donor was CMV seronegative and was included in the group of over 300 seronegative cohort members. Each donor provided a peripheral blood sample, and peripheral blood mononuclear cells were used for TCR beta sequencing. The Qiagen DNeasy Blood Extraction Kit was used to extract genomic DNA from the blood cell samples. The receptor was isolated from a man aged 25-40 years in good health and CMV-seronegative. The sequencing sample was made of PBMCs. The chain is made from TRBV5-1 and TRBJ2-5, with TRBD2 identical over 8 junction bases. CDR3 sequence: CASSTEGGGMKTQYF. The DNA sequence is TGCGCCAGCTCCACAGAGGGCGGGGGGATGAAGACCCAGTACTTC.